This TCR beta chain is drawn from a study of control samples from healthy donors and cancer patients. The method was immunoSEQ multiplex PCR; TCRdb's version includes in-frame clones alone and lacks a portion of them. The sample includes about 130,000 clones, approximately 90% of them seen just once. There are 14 residues in the CDR3. Germline CDR1 is MGHRA and CDR2 is YSYEKL. The germline V and J ends were trimmed by 2 bases and 0 bases, with 7 bases remaining between them. The chain uses TRBV4-1 and TRBJ2-5; D might be TRBD1 or TRBD2, each matching 5 bases. The material sequenced was blood. The origin of this receptor is a man aged 45-60 years in good health. CDR3 loop: CASSQWGNQETQYF. Here the CDR3 DNA reads TGCGCCAGCAGCCAATGGGGGAACCAAGAGACCCAGTACTTC.